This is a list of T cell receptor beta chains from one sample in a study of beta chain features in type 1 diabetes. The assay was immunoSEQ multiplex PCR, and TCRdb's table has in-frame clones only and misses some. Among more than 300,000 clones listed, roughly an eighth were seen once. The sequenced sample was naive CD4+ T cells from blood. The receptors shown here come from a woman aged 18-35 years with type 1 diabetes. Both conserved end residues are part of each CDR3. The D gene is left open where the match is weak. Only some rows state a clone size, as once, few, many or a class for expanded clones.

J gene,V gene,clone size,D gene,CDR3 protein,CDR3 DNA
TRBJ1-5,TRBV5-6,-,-,CASSFGLTSNQPQHF,TGTGCCAGCAGCTTCGGACTAACGAGCAATCAGCCCCAGCATTTT
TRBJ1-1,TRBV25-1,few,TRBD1,CASSDAGTANTEAFF,TGTGCCAGCAGTGACGCCGGGACAGCGAACACTGAAGCTTTCTTT
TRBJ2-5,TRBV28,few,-,CASSKTGRPETQYF,TGTGCCAGCAGCAAGACAGGGAGGCCAGAGACCCAGTACTTC
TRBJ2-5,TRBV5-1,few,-,CASSFHRAETQYF,TGCGCCAGCAGCTTCCACAGGGCAGAGACCCAGTACTTC
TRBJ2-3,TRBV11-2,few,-,CASSALRTTDTDTQYF,TGTGCCAGCAGCGCCCTTCGGACTACAGACACAGATACGCAGTATTTT
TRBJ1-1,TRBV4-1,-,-,CASSQVREKTEAFF,TGCGCCAGCAGCCAAGTTAGGGAGAAAACTGAAGCTTTCTTT
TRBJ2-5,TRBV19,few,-,CASSRDSDPPETQYF,TGTGCCAGTAGCCGAGACAGCGATCCTCCGGAGACCCAGTACTTC
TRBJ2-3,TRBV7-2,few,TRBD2,CASSLAGGSSVTQYF,TGTGCCAGCAGCTTAGCGGGAGGGTCTAGCGTTACGCAGTATTTT
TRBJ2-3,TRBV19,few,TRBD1,CASSIRGLGTDTQYF,TGTGCCAGTAGTATAAGGGGGCTCGGCACAGATACGCAGTATTTT
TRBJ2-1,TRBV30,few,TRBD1,CAWSVRRTGVAEQFF,TGTGCCTGGAGTGTCAGAAGGACAGGGGTGGCTGAGCAGTTCTTC
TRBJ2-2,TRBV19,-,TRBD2,CASSIASGTSGGRNTGELFF,TGTGCCAGTAGTATCGCCTCCGGGACTAGCGGGGGGCGCAACACCGGGGAGCTGTTTTTT
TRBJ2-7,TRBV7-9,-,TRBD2,CASSSGTSETYEQYF,TGTGCCAGCAGCTCCGGGACTAGCGAGACCTACGAGCAGTACTTC
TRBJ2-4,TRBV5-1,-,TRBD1,CASSLETGTKNIQYF,TGCGCCAGCAGCTTAGAGACAGGGACAAAAAACATTCAGTACTTC
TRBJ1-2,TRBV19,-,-,CASSPEQARRYGYTF,TGTGCCAGTAGTCCAGAACAGGCCCGTCGGTATGGCTACACCTTC
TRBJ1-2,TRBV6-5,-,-,CASSYSGGPLNYGYTF,TGTGCCAGCAGTTACTCGGGAGGGCCCCTTAACTATGGCTACACCTTC
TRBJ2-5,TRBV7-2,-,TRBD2,CASSAGGSEETQYF,TGTGCCAGCAGCGCGGGGGGTAGTGAGGAGACCCAGTACTTC
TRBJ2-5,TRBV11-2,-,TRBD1,CASSLDRQETQYF,TGTGCCAGCAGCCTGGACAGGCAAGAGACCCAGTACTTC
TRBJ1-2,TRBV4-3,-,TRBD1,CASSQFTGDYGYTF,TGCGCCAGCAGCCAGTTTACAGGGGACTATGGCTACACCTTC
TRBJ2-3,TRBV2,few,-,CASSSRTSTDTQYF,TGTGCCAGCTCAAGTCGGACTAGCACAGATACGCAGTATTTT
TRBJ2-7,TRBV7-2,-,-,CASSQRLVPYEQYF,TGTGCCAGCAGTCAACGTCTAGTCCCCTACGAGCAGTACTTC
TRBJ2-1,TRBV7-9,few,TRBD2,CASSFGTSGNEQFF,TGTGCCAGCAGCTTCGGGACTAGCGGGAATGAGCAGTTCTTC
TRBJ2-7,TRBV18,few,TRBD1,CASSQIQGIGPYEQYF,TGTGCCAGCTCACAAATACAGGGGATAGGACCCTACGAGCAGTACTTC
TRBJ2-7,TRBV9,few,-,CASSVATPGTGSYEQYF,TGTGCCAGCAGCGTAGCAACCCCCGGAACAGGGAGCTACGAGCAGTACTTC
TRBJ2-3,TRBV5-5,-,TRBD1,CASNDRGRRADTQYF,TGTGCCAGCAACGACAGGGGGCGTCGGGCAGATACGCAGTATTTT
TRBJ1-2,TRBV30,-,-,CAWSRRSYGYTF,TGTGCCTGGAGTCGGAGGTCTTATGGCTACACCTTC
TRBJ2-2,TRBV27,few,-,CASRPAVGELFF,TGTGCCAGCAGACCGGCGGTCGGGGAGCTGTTTTTT
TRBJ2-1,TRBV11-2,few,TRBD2,CASRMSTSGSSYNEQFF,TGTGCCAGCAGGATGTCGACCAGCGGGAGCTCCTACAATGAGCAGTTCTTC